The rows below give T cell receptor beta chains drawn from one sample of a study of blood T cell repertoires in COVID-19. The repertoire was sequenced with immunoSEQ multiplex PCR; TCRdb's copy has only in-frame clones and lacks some. Of around 100,000 clones listed, about 85% are singletons. Sequencing was carried out using peripheral blood. The receptor source for this set is a middle-aged man with acute or convalescent COVID-19. Both conserved end residues are part of each CDR3. Fields, in order: D gene, J gene, V gene, clone size, CDR3 DNA, CDR3 protein. The D gene is left open where the match is weak. Clone size is stated in some rows and not others, as once, few, many or a class when expanded.

d_call: TRBD2
j_call: TRBJ2-5
v_call: TRBV3-1/TRBV3-2
clone_size: -
cdr3_nt: TGTGCCAGCAGCCTAACGACTAGCGGAGAAGAGACCCAGTACTTC
cdr3_aa: CASSLTTSGEETQYF

d_call: TRBD1
j_call: TRBJ1-6
v_call: TRBV7-9
clone_size: -
cdr3_nt: TGTGCCAGCAGCCGACAGGGTCCCTATAATTCACCCCTCCACTTT
cdr3_aa: CASSRQGPYNSPLHF

d_call: TRBD2
j_call: TRBJ2-3
v_call: TRBV15
clone_size: -
cdr3_nt: TGTGCCATCGCTAGCGGGGGGTCGAGAGATACGCAGTATTTT
cdr3_aa: CAIASGGSRDTQYF

d_call: TRBD1
j_call: TRBJ2-7
v_call: TRBV9
clone_size: -
cdr3_nt: TGTGCCAGCAGCGCCGGGGGACAGGGGAGTTACGAGCAGTACTTC
cdr3_aa: CASSAGGQGSYEQYF

d_call: TRBD1
j_call: TRBJ2-7
v_call: TRBV5-6
clone_size: -
cdr3_nt: TGTGCCAGCAGCTTGAGGGGACAGACCTACGAGCAGTACTTC
cdr3_aa: CASSLRGQTYEQYF

d_call: -
j_call: TRBJ1-2
v_call: TRBV7-9
clone_size: -
cdr3_nt: TGTGCCAGCAGCTTTGAGGCAACAGGGCATCGTGGCTACACCTTC
cdr3_aa: CASSFEATGHRGYTF

d_call: -
j_call: TRBJ2-5
v_call: TRBV7-2
clone_size: -
cdr3_nt: TGTGCCAGCAGCTTAGGTCCCGGGATGGCACAGGAGACCCAGTACTTC
cdr3_aa: CASSLGPGMAQETQYF

d_call: TRBD2
j_call: TRBJ2-5
v_call: TRBV6-5
clone_size: -
cdr3_nt: TGTGCCAGCACCCCGGGGGGGCGGGAGACCCAGTACTTC
cdr3_aa: CASTPGGRETQYF

d_call: TRBD2
j_call: TRBJ2-3
v_call: TRBV15
clone_size: -
cdr3_nt: TGTGCCACCAGCAGAGACGGGGGGTCAGCAGATACGCAGTATTTT
cdr3_aa: CATSRDGGSADTQYF

d_call: TRBD2
j_call: TRBJ2-1
v_call: TRBV7-9
clone_size: -
cdr3_nt: TGTGCCAGCAGCTTGACTAGCGGCTACAATGAGCAGTTCTTC
cdr3_aa: CASSLTSGYNEQFF

d_call: -
j_call: TRBJ1-3
v_call: TRBV28
clone_size: -
cdr3_nt: TGTGCCAGCAGCCACGACAGGCCTAACTCTGGAAACACCATATATTTT
cdr3_aa: CASSHDRPNSGNTIYF

d_call: -
j_call: TRBJ2-3
v_call: TRBV5-5
clone_size: -
cdr3_nt: TGTGCCAGCAGCCGTAACGGGGGGCTCACAGATACGCAGTATTTT
cdr3_aa: CASSRNGGLTDTQYF

d_call: -
j_call: TRBJ2-4
v_call: TRBV27
clone_size: -
cdr3_nt: TGTGCCAGAATCCCAGAGAGGGAAGCCAAAAACATTCAGTACTTC
cdr3_aa: CARIPEREAKNIQYF

d_call: -
j_call: TRBJ1-1
v_call: TRBV12-5
clone_size: once
cdr3_nt: TGTGCTAGTGGTTTGGAGGGAGGAGAAGCTTTCTTT
cdr3_aa: CASGLEGGEAFF

d_call: -
j_call: TRBJ1-5
v_call: TRBV28
clone_size: -
cdr3_nt: TGTGCCAGCAGTTTGTCAGAGCGTGGCAATCAGCCCCAGCATTTT
cdr3_aa: CASSLSERGNQPQHF

d_call: TRBD2
j_call: TRBJ2-5
v_call: TRBV6-2/TRBV6-3
clone_size: -
cdr3_nt: TGTGCCAGCAGTTCCTCTCAAGGACTAGCGGGTCCAAAAGAGACCCAGTACTTC
cdr3_aa: CASSSSQGLAGPKETQYF

d_call: -
j_call: TRBJ1-2
v_call: TRBV6-2/TRBV6-3
clone_size: -
cdr3_nt: TGTGCCAGCAGTTACGGACCTCCACAGGGAGCCTATGGCTACACCTTC
cdr3_aa: CASSYGPPQGAYGYTF

d_call: -
j_call: TRBJ2-7
v_call: TRBV21-1
clone_size: -
cdr3_nt: TGTGCCAGGGACGGCGGGCGCTACGAGCAGTACTTC
cdr3_aa: CARDGGRYEQYF

d_call: -
j_call: TRBJ1-1
v_call: TRBV2
clone_size: -
cdr3_nt: TGTGCCAGCTTGGGGATGGGGGGGAACACTGAAGCTTTCTTT
cdr3_aa: CASLGMGGNTEAFF

d_call: -
j_call: TRBJ1-2
v_call: TRBV14
clone_size: -
cdr3_nt: TGTGCCAGCAGCCCCCTCGACTTTAACTATGGCTACACCTTC
cdr3_aa: CASSPLDFNYGYTF

d_call: TRBD2
j_call: TRBJ2-1
v_call: TRBV11-3
clone_size: -
cdr3_nt: TGTGCCAGCAGCCCGACTAGCGGGATGAGAAATGAGCAGTTCTTC
cdr3_aa: CASSPTSGMRNEQFF

d_call: TRBD2
j_call: TRBJ2-1
v_call: TRBV30
clone_size: -
cdr3_nt: TGTGCCTGGAGCGGGGCGGGAGGGAGAAATTACAATGAGCAGTTCTTC
cdr3_aa: CAWSGAGGRNYNEQFF

d_call: TRBD2
j_call: TRBJ2-1
v_call: TRBV6-5
clone_size: once
cdr3_nt: TGTGCCAGCAGGGCCGGGACTAGCGGCAACAATGAGCAGTTCTTC
cdr3_aa: CASRAGTSGNNEQFF

d_call: TRBD1
j_call: TRBJ2-5
v_call: TRBV11-2
clone_size: -
cdr3_nt: TGTGCCAGCAGCTTAGCAGGGACAGGGGGAGGGGAGACCCAGTACTTC
cdr3_aa: CASSLAGTGGGETQYF

d_call: -
j_call: TRBJ1-1
v_call: TRBV2
clone_size: -
cdr3_nt: TGTGCCAGCAAGAGGCAGGGGCGGGACACTGAAGCTTTCTTT
cdr3_aa: CASKRQGRDTEAFF

d_call: TRBD2
j_call: TRBJ2-1
v_call: TRBV5-4
clone_size: -
cdr3_nt: TGTGCCAGCAGCTTGTCTAGCGGTGACTTCAATGAGCAGTTCTTC
cdr3_aa: CASSLSSGDFNEQFF

d_call: TRBD2
j_call: TRBJ2-2
v_call: TRBV7-6
clone_size: -
cdr3_nt: TGTGCCAGCAGCTTAGCGCCAGCGGGAGGCGGGACCGGGGAGCTGTTTTTT
cdr3_aa: CASSLAPAGGGTGELFF

d_call: -
j_call: TRBJ2-7
v_call: TRBV5-1
clone_size: -
cdr3_nt: TGCGCCAGCAGCGCCTGGGGAGGCTCCTACGAGCAGTACTTC
cdr3_aa: CASSAWGGSYEQYF

d_call: TRBD2
j_call: TRBJ2-1
v_call: TRBV7-7
clone_size: few
cdr3_nt: TGTGCTAGCAGCCCGGACACTAGCGGGACGATTGAGCAGTTCTTC
cdr3_aa: CASSPDTSGTIEQFF

d_call: TRBD2
j_call: TRBJ2-3
v_call: TRBV7-2
clone_size: few
cdr3_nt: TGTGCCAGCAGCTCCCTAGCGGGCACGACAGATACGCAGTATTTT
cdr3_aa: CASSSLAGTTDTQYF

d_call: TRBD2
j_call: TRBJ2-3
v_call: TRBV10-2
clone_size: -
cdr3_nt: TGCGCCAGCAGTCTCTCGACGAGCGGGAAAGGCGCAGATACGCAGTATTTT
cdr3_aa: CASSLSTSGKGADTQYF

d_call: TRBD1
j_call: TRBJ1-2
v_call: TRBV3-1/TRBV3-2
clone_size: few
cdr3_nt: TGTGCCAGCAGCCAAGACCAGGGGGCGTATGGCTACACCTTC
cdr3_aa: CASSQDQGAYGYTF

d_call: -
j_call: TRBJ2-6
v_call: TRBV18
clone_size: -
cdr3_nt: TGTGCCAGCTCACCACGACAGAGGAGCTCTGGGGCCAACGTCCTGACTTTC
cdr3_aa: CASSPRQRSSGANVLTF

d_call: TRBD1
j_call: TRBJ1-1
v_call: TRBV30
clone_size: -
cdr3_nt: TGTGCCTGGAGTCCTCAACAGGGGCGGAACACTGAAGCTTTCTTT
cdr3_aa: CAWSPQQGRNTEAFF

d_call: -
j_call: TRBJ1-3
v_call: TRBV3-1/TRBV3-2
clone_size: -
cdr3_nt: TGTGCCAGCAGCTCTTGGGGCCCTGGTGGAAACACCATATATTTT
cdr3_aa: CASSSWGPGGNTIYF

d_call: TRBD1
j_call: TRBJ1-6
v_call: TRBV7-2
clone_size: -
cdr3_nt: TGTGCCAGCAGTTGGGGACAGGGCGGTTATAATTCACCCCTCCACTTT
cdr3_aa: CASSWGQGGYNSPLHF

d_call: -
j_call: TRBJ2-6
v_call: TRBV6-5
clone_size: -
cdr3_nt: TGTGCCAGCAGTTACGAGGGAAGCGCTGGGGCCAACGTCCTGACTTTC
cdr3_aa: CASSYEGSAGANVLTF

d_call: TRBD2
j_call: TRBJ2-1
v_call: TRBV7-9
clone_size: -
cdr3_nt: TGTGCCAGCTTGGGGGGGAATGAGCAGTTCTTC
cdr3_aa: CASLGGNEQFF

d_call: TRBD1
j_call: TRBJ1-6
v_call: TRBV18
clone_size: -
cdr3_nt: TGTGCCAGCTCACCAGGTAGGGGGCATAATTCACCCCTCCACTTT
cdr3_aa: CASSPGRGHNSPLHF